Sequencing of this T cell receptor (beta chain) was carried out in a study of OX40 agonist ivuxolimab in advanced cancers. As for the study in general: The dose-escalation cohort had hepatocellular carcinoma, melanoma, renal cell or head and neck cancer. Overall study results and limits: There were, on average, more expanded clones in CD8+ T cells than in CD4+. Some nonresponders additionally presented with little normalized T-cell clonal expansion.

CDR3 length: 13 amino acids. Trimming removed 4 bases from V and 10 bases from J, with 14 bases in between. Germline loops: CDR1 KGHSH, CDR2 LQKENI. Details on this clone: What it binds is unknown.

Generated by immunoSEQ multiplex PCR, the TCRdb table keeps only in-frame clones and is missing some. The profile covers 99,000 or so clones, with approximately 84% appearing a single time and 5.5% taken by the ten largest. This receptor was obtained from an adult with an advanced solid tumor such as melanoma, head and neck, liver or kidney cancer. The V gene is TRBV18, the J gene TRBJ2-4; D is perhaps TRBD1 (6 bases). Specimen: CD4+ or CD8+ T cells sorted from blood, collected in a trial of the OX40 agonist ivuxolimab. CDR3 protein: CASSQGEHQIQYF. The CDR3 coding sequence is TGTGCCAGCTCACAGGGGGAACACCAGATTCAGTACTTC.